Below are 16 T cell receptor beta chains sequenced from a single sample in a study of T-cell reconstitution after alpha-beta-depleted transplantation in children. Library preparation (for TCRbeta) was performed with unique molecular identifiers. Each CDR3 protein gets one entry after TCRdb re-called the PCR reads with MiXCR. Among about 260,000 distinct CDR3 sequences listed, around 7.8% were seen once. Sample: PBMCs, mostly from graft donor cells, taken 180 days after TCRalphabeta/CD19-depleted stem cell transplant. The receptors were sampled from a male patient under 18 who had a stem cell transplant for acute lymphoblastic leukemia, so the T cells may come from the graft donor.

Ten or more counts support this clonotype. V gene TRBV7-9 combines with J gene TRBJ2-1; D might be TRBD2 (5 bases). Trimming took off 1 base at V and 3 bases at J, with 16 bases between the two ends. Per germline, CDR1 SEHNR and CDR2 FQNEAQ (reference sequence). The CDR3 is made up of 17 amino acids. The CDR3 loop is CASSLGRLGVYYNEQFF. CDR3 sequence (DNA): TGTGCCAGCAGCTTAGGGAGACTGGGAGTTTACTACAATGAGCAGTTCTTC.

This clonotype was seen at least ten times. The genes are TRBV10-3 and TRBJ2-5, with a weak D call TRBD1 (6 bases). From germline, CDR1 is ENHRY and CDR2 SYGVKD. The CDR3 is 13 residues long. V dropped 7 bases and J dropped 1 base, with 10 bases sitting between them. The CDR3 DNA follows: TGTGCCATCACCGGGACACCCCAAGAGACCCAGTACTTC. Its translation: CAITGTPQETQYF.

About this clonotype itself: A read error is possible here, since a much larger clone lies one base away. The chain links TRBV9 to TRBJ1-4; tentative D call: TRBD1 (5 bases). Germline-derived CDR1 and CDR2 are SGDLS and YYNGEE. The CDR3 runs 12 residues. The CDR3 reads CASGVVQGELFF. CDR3 DNA: TGTGCCAGCGGCGTAGTCCAGGGAGAACTGTTTTTT.

Notes on this clonotype: This could be a read error, since a much larger clone is one nucleotide away. The CDR3 reads CASSCRDRVGAKNIQYF. The DNA of the CDR3 is TGTGCCAGCAGTTGCCGGGACAGGGTCGGGGCCAAAAACATTCAGTACTTC. The V and J genes are TRBV27 and TRBJ2-4; 9 nucleotides align to TRBD1. Germline CDR1 is MNHEY and CDR2 is SMNVEV (reference sequence). CDR3 length: 17 amino acids. The V gene end was trimmed by 4 bases and the J gene end by 1 base; junction bases not matched to a gene: 8.

There are many counts of this clonotype. This sequence joins TRBV5-1 and TRBJ1-3; D not resolved. CDR1 SGHRS and CDR2 YFSETQ come from the germline V gene. The CDR3 is 14 residues long. V was pared by 1 base and J by 2 bases, with 7 bases between. The CDR3 DNA sequence: TGCGCCAGCAGCTTGCATGCCCCTGGAAACACCATATATTTT. Protein product: CASSLHAPGNTIYF.

Worth noting for this clonotype: An end of the junction differs from the germline gene, which may be a read error. The chain is built from TRBV6-1 and TRBJ2-1; D not certain. The CDR3 sequence is 15 residues long. CDR1 is MNHNS and CDR2 is SASEGT in the germline V gene. The DNA of the CDR3 is TGTGCCAGCAGCGAAGAGGACGATCCCAACAATGAGCAGTTCTTC. Translation: CASSEEDDPNNEQFF.

Points on this clonotype: This may arise from a read error, as a much more abundant clone is one base away. The chain employs TRBV27 and TRBJ1-5; TRBD1 might be the D (5 bases). The CDR3 has 14 amino acids. The germline V gene encodes CDR1 MNHEY and CDR2 SMNVEV (reference sequence). With 5 bases removed from V and 2 bases from J, the gap between germline ends came to 10 bases. In nucleotides, the CDR3 is TGTGCCAGCAGTCCCCAGGGTTGCAATCAGCCCCAGCATTTT. This sequence encodes CASSPQGCNQPQHF.

At least ten counts were recorded for this clonotype. The rearrangement joins TRBV6-5 to TRBJ1-5, with D possibly TRBD1 on 6 matching bases. V was pared by 2 bases and J by 6 bases, with 14 bases between. The CDR3 sequence is 15 residues long. The germline V gene has CDR1 MNHEY and CDR2 SVGAGI. Here the CDR3 DNA reads TGTGCCAGCAGTTACCGCACAGGGCCAGGTCAGCCCCAGCATTTT. Protein: CASSYRTGPGQPQHF.

This clonotype was seen at least ten times. V is TRBV12-3 or TRBV12-4 and J is TRBJ2-3, with unresolved D. The CDR3 is made up of 14 amino acids. V gave up 5 bases and J gave up 0 bases, with 9 bases separating them. In nucleotides, the CDR3 is TGTGCCAGCAGTCAAGGAACGAGCACAGATACGCAGTATTTT. Protein: CASSQGTSTDTQYF.

The V gene is TRBV6-1, the J gene TRBJ2-5, with D hard to call. The V and J ends lost 0 bases and 10 bases respectively, with 6 bases between them. The germline gives CDR1 MNHNS, CDR2 SASEGT. The CDR3 length is 11 residues. CDR3 sequence: CASSEARSQYF. CDR3 nucleotide sequence: TGTGCCAGCAGTGAAGCCCGAAGCCAGTACTTC.

There are many counts of this clonotype. V gene TRBV5-5 combines with J gene TRBJ2-5; 10 bases align to TRBD1. The V gene end was trimmed by 3 bases and the J gene end by 4 bases; junction bases not matched to a gene: 3. This CDR3 is built from 14 residues. The germline gives CDR1 SGHKS, CDR2 YYEKEE (reference sequence). The CDR3 sequence: CASSWGQGLETQYF. The CDR3 nucleotides are TGTGCCAGCAGCTGGGGACAGGGGCTAGAGACCCAGTACTTC.

This clonotype was seen repeatedly, ten times or more. This chain connects TRBV6-6 to TRBJ2-1; D is unresolved. The germline gives CDR1 MNHNY, CDR2 SVGAGI (reference sequence). V was pared by 1 base and J by 10 bases, with 5 bases between. CDR3 length: 11 residues. The CDR3, as DNA: TGTGCCAGCAGTTACTTAGGAGAGCAGTTCTTC. As protein: CASSYLGEQFF.

This clonotype was observed many times. The CDR3 nucleotides are TGCAGTGCTAGAGAGGGGACTCAGAGCTCCTACAATGAGCAGTTCTTC. Its translation: CSAREGTQSSYNEQFF. The V call is TRBV20-1, the J call TRBJ2-1; D is possibly TRBD2 (6 bases). The CDR3 contains 16 residues. CDR1 and CDR2 (germline): DFQATT, SNEGSKA (reference sequence). Between the trimmed V and J ends, which lost 0 bases and 0 bases, there was a span of 12 bases.

This clonotype was seen at least ten times. The chain combines TRBV3-1 with TRBJ1-4; D is unresolved. The CDR3 has 13 residues. The germline V gene has CDR1 LGHDT and CDR2 YNNKEL (reference sequence). Trimming left V 2 bases short and J 7 bases short, with 8 bases between. CDR3 loop: CASSQRVTEKLFF. The CDR3 nucleotides read TGTGCCAGCAGCCAAAGGGTCACTGAAAAACTGTTTTTT.

This clonotype was seen ten or more times. The chain combines TRBV7-6 with TRBJ2-7, with a possible D match to TRBD2 (6 bases). Germline V lookup: CDR1 SGHVS, CDR2 FNYEAQ. The CDR3 is made up of 14 amino acids. Trimming shortened V by 4 bases and J by 1 base, and 11 bases separated the two germline ends. CDR3 in amino acids: CASSWDFYSYEQYF. The CDR3 DNA is TGTGCCAGCAGCTGGGACTTCTATTCCTACGAGCAGTACTTC.

This clonotype has a handful of counts. V is TRBV2 and J is TRBJ2-1, with TRBD2 identical over 16 bases. The germline V gene encodes CDR1 SNHLY and CDR2 FYNNEI. Trimming cost V 7 bases and J 4 bases; bases outside gene matches: 16. CDR3 length: 20 residues. CDR3 loop: CASTSVKVGLAGGPYNEQFF. The CDR3 nucleotides are TGTGCCAGCACCTCTGTGAAGGTGGGACTAGCGGGGGGGCCTTACAATGAGCAGTTCTTC. The variable domain in full, with the rest retrieved from reference TRBV2 and TRBJ2-1, is EPEVTQTPSHQVTQMGQEVILRCVPISNHLYFYWYRQILGQKVEFLVSFYNNEISEKSEIFDDQFSVERPDGSNFTLKIRSTKLEDSAMYFCASTSVKVGLAGGPYNEQFFGPGTRLTVL.